This is a list of T cell receptor beta chains from one sample in a study of T cell responses to AZD1222 COVID-19 vaccine. Produced via immunoSEQ multiplex PCR; TCRdb's table is partial and in-frame only. The sample consists of around 150,000 clones, 85% to 95% of them appearing once. Sequencing used peripheral blood, obtained 28 days after the second AZD1222 dose. These receptors all stem from an adult who received the AZD1222 COVID-19 vaccine. Each CDR3 is given with its conserved first and last residue. A D gene is named only where the DNA matches it firmly. A row's size may be missing; if present it is once, few, many or a size class.

>TRBJ1-4|NA|TRBV4-1|NA
CASSLTSSADEKLFF
TGCGCCAGCAGCCTGACAAGCTCGGCGGATGAAAAACTGTTTTTT
>TRBJ1-6|NA|TRBV27|TRBD1
CASSLPTGTGISPLHF
TGTGCCAGCAGTTTACCCACCGGGACAGGGATTTCACCCCTCCACTTT
>TRBJ2-3|NA|TRBV4-3|NA
CASSPTQSTDTQYF
TGCGCCAGCAGCCCGACCCAGAGCACAGATACGCAGTATTTT
>TRBJ2-6|NA|TRBV28|NA
CASSPEGGGANVLTF
TGTGCCAGCAGCCCCGAGGGGGGTGGGGCCAACGTCCTGACTTTC
>TRBJ2-7|once|TRBV11-2|NA
CASSPTRDGSYEQYF
TGTGCCAGCAGCCCCACCCGGGACGGATCCTACGAGCAGTACTTC
>TRBJ1-5|NA|TRBV28|NA
CASSMYQPQHF
TGTGCCAGCAGTATGTATCAGCCCCAGCATTTT
>TRBJ1-5|NA|TRBV28|NA
CASSRVGDNQPQHF
TGTGCCAGCAGCCGTGTCGGGGACAATCAGCCCCAGCATTTT
>TRBJ1-2|NA|TRBV6-2/TRBV6-3|NA
CASSYSKPPPRAGAYGYTF
TGTGCCAGCAGTTACTCGAAGCCCCCCCCGAGGGCAGGGGCCTATGGCTACACCTTC
>TRBJ2-1|NA|TRBV7-2|TRBD2
CASSFGLAGNEQFF
TGTGCCAGCAGCTTCGGACTAGCGGGCAATGAGCAGTTCTTC
>TRBJ1-2|NA|TRBV3-1/TRBV3-2|NA
CASSQEGGFYGYTF
TGTGCCAGCAGCCAAGAGGGGGGTTTCTATGGCTACACCTTC
>TRBJ2-7|NA|TRBV19|TRBD2
CASSPLAGGANEQYF
TGTGCCAGTAGTCCTTTAGCGGGAGGAGCGAACGAGCAGTACTTC
>TRBJ2-2|NA|TRBV9|NA
CASTQGGGSWDTGELFF
TGTGCCAGCACCCAGGGGGGCGGGAGTTGGGACACCGGGGAGCTGTTTTTT
>TRBJ1-2|NA|TRBV28|NA
CASTDRGLPKRYYGYTF
TGTGCCAGCACCGATCGGGGGCTCCCGAAGCGGTACTATGGCTACACCTTC
>TRBJ2-1|NA|TRBV9|TRBD2
CASSVGRGLAGNEQFF
TGTGCCAGCAGCGTAGGTAGGGGACTAGCGGGCAATGAGCAGTTCTTC
>TRBJ2-4|few|TRBV28|NA
CASSAQGYIQYF
TGTGCCAGCAGTGCACAGGGCTACATTCAGTACTTC
>TRBJ1-4|NA|TRBV4-1|TRBD1
CASSQDRQGNEKLFF
TGCGCCAGCAGCCAAGATCGACAGGGTAATGAAAAACTGTTTTTT
>TRBJ2-1|NA|TRBV27|NA
CATTDGAYNEQFF
TGTGCCACTACTGACGGGGCCTACAATGAGCAGTTCTTC
>TRBJ1-5|once|TRBV7-2|TRBD1
CASSLQGGNQPQHF
TGTGCCAGCAGCCTCCAGGGGGGGAATCAGCCCCAGCATTTT
>TRBJ2-7|NA|TRBV9|NA
CASSAYPRTPLDEQYF
TGTGCCAGCAGCGCTTACCCCCGGACCCCCCTCGACGAGCAGTACTTC
>TRBJ1-3|NA|TRBV19|NA
CASSTGPGGAGNTIYF
TGTGCCAGTAGTACCGGACCGGGGGGCGCCGGAAACACCATATATTTT
>TRBJ2-3|NA|TRBV10-3|TRBD2
CATGGAGGPNTQYF
TGTGCCACCGGGGGAGCGGGAGGGCCGAATACGCAGTATTTT
>TRBJ2-2|NA|TRBV9|NA
CASSVADSGELFF
TGTGCCAGCAGCGTTGCTGACTCCGGGGAGCTGTTTTTT
>TRBJ2-5|NA|TRBV7-8|TRBD1
CASSSQGPETQYF
TGTGCCAGCAGCTCACAGGGGCCAGAGACCCAGTACTTC
>TRBJ2-5|few|TRBV2|NA
CASTSTWGETQYF
TGTGCCAGCACCTCGACTTGGGGAGAGACCCAGTACTTC
>TRBJ2-2|few|TRBV4-3|NA
CASSQDSPGTGELFF
TGCGCCAGCAGCCAAGATTCCCCGGGGACCGGGGAGCTGTTTTTT
>TRBJ2-1|NA|TRBV28|TRBD1
CASSLRTGSGFF
TGTGCCAGCAGTCTTCGGACAGGGTCGGGGTTCTTC
>TRBJ1-1|NA|TRBV27|NA
CASSLQGRMNTEAFF
TGTGCCAGCAGTTTACAAGGGCGAATGAACACTGAAGCTTTCTTT
>TRBJ2-3|few|TRBV7-8|TRBD2
CASSFGLAADTQYF
TGTGCCAGCAGCTTCGGACTAGCAGCAGATACGCAGTATTTT
>TRBJ2-7|NA|TRBV6-1|NA
CASSEAGRGLYEQYF
TGTGCCAGCAGTGAAGCCGGGAGGGGGCTATACGAGCAGTACTTC
>TRBJ1-4|NA|TRBV19|TRBD1
CASSSDRVYEKLFF
TGTGCCAGTAGTTCCGACAGGGTGTACGAAAAACTGTTTTTT
>TRBJ2-1|NA|TRBV2|NA
CASTLRVSRSSYNEQFF
TGTGCCAGCACCCTAAGGGTATCGAGAAGCTCCTACAATGAGCAGTTCTTC
>TRBJ1-1|NA|TRBV27|TRBD1
CASSETGTGREAFF
TGTGCCAGCAGTGAAACCGGGACAGGGAGGGAAGCTTTCTTT
>TRBJ2-1|NA|TRBV5-3|TRBD2
CARSLGPRTSGYSYNEQFF
TGTGCCAGAAGCTTGGGCCCCCGGACTAGCGGATACTCCTACAATGAGCAGTTCTTC